This TCR beta chain was found in a study of regulatory T cells in long-lasting Graves disease. The V gene's germline CDR1 is LGHDT and CDR2 YNNKEL (reference sequence). Trimming removed 0 bases from V and 7 bases from J; junction bases left unmatched: 11. CDR3 length equals 16 residues. Relying on iRepertoire HTBI primers and Arm-PCR of CDR3 regions, the team built TCR beta libraries. TCRdb redid the calling of the multiplex PCR reads with MiXCR, one entry per CDR3 protein. Here the sample spans 550,000 to 600,000 distinct CDR3 sequences, about 16% being singletons. Time point noted: newly diagnosed GD, antithyroid drugs for less than 3 months. RNA isolated from PBMCs was used to make the TCR library. In the case of this clonotype: Being one base from a much bigger clone, this may be a read error.

In addition, the sample was reused for a study of T cells in Graves' hyperthyroidism and ophthalmopathy.

This chain connects TRBV3-1 to TRBJ2-5; the match to TRBD2 covers 7 bases. The TCR was taken from a man younger than 35 with Graves disease. This material consisted of peripheral blood mononuclear cells (PBMCs), taken at new diagnosis, from a patient treated with antithyroid drugs. CDR3 residues: CASSQEPSGLSGTQYF. In DNA form, the CDR3 reads TGTGCCAGCAGCCAAGAGCCTAGCGGACTAAGCGGGACCCAGTACTTC.